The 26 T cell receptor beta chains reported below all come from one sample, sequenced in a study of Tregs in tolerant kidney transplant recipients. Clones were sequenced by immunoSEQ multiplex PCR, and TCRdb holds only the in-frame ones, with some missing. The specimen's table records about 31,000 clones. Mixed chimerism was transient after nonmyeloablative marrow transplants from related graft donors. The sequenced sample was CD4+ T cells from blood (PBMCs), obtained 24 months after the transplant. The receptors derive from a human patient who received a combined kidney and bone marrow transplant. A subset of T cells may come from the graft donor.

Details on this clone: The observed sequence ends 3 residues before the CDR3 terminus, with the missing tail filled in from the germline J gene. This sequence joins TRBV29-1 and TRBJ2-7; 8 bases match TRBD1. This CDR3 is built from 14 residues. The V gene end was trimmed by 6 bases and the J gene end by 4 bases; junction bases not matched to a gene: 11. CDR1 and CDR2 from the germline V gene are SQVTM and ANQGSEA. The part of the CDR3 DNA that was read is TGCAGCGTCTCAACCCGGACAGGGCAGTACGAG. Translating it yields CSVSTRTGQYE. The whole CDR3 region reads CSVSTRTGQYEQYF.

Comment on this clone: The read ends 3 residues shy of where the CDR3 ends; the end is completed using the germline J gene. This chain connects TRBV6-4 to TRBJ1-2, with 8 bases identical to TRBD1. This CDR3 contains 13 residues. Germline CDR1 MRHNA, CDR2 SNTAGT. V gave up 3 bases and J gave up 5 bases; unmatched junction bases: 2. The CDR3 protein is CASSEDRGYGYTF. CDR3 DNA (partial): TGTGCCAGCAGTGAAGACAGGGGATATGGC.

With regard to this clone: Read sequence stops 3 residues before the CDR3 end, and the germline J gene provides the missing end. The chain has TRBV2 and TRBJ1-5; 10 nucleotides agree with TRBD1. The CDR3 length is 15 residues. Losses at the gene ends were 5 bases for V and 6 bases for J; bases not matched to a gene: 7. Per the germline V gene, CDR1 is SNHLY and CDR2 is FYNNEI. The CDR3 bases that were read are TGTGCCAGCAGTCCGACAGGGGGCGCCGGTCAGCCC. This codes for CASSPTGGAGQP. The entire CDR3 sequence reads CASSPTGGAGQPQHF. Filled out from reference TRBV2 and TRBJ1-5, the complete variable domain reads EPEVTQTPSHQVTQMGQEVILRCVPISNHLYFYWYRQILGQKVEFLVSFYNNEISEKSEIFDDQFSVERPDGSNFTLKIRSTKLEDSAMYFCASSPTGGAGQPQHFGDGTRLSIL.

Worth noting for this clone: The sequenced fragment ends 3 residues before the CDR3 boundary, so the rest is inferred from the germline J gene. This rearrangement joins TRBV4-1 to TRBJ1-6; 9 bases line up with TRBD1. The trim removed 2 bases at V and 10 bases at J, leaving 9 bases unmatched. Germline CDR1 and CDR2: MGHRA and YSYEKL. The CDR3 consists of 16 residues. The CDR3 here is CASSQRADRGVSPLHF. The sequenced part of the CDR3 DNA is TGCGCCAGCAGCCAAAGAGCAGACAGGGGGGTATCACCC.

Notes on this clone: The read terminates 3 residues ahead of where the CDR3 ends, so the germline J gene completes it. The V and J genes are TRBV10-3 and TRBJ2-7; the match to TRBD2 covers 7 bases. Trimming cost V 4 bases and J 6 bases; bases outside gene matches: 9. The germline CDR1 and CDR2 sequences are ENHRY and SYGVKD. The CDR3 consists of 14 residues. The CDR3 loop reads CAISGGLMRREQYF. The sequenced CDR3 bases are TGTGCCATCAGTGGGGGACTAATGCGTCGCGAG.

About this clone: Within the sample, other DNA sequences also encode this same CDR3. CDR3 region: CSAAPTWPYEQYF. The part of the CDR3 DNA that was read is TGCAGTGCCGCCCCCACGTGGCCTTACGAG. The chain uses TRBV20-1 and TRBJ2-7; no firm D call. The read terminates 3 residues ahead of where the CDR3 ends, so the germline J gene completes it. Germline assignment: CDR1 DFQATT and CDR2 SNEGSKA (reference sequence). This CDR3 has 13 amino acids. The V and J ends lost 6 bases and 4 bases respectively, with 16 bases between them.

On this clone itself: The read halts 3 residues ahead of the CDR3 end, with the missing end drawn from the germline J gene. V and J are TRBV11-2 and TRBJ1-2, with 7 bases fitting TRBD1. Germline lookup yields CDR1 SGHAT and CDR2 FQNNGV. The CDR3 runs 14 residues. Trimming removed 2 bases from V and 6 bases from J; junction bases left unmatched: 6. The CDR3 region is CASSLSTGDNGYTF. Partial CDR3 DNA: TGTGCCAGCAGCTTATCTACAGGGGATAATGGC.

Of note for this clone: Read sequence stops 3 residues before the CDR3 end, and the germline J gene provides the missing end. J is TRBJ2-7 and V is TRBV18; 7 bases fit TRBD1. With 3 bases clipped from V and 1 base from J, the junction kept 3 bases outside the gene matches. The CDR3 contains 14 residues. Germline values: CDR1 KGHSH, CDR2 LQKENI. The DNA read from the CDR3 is TGTGCCAGCTCACCGATGACAGGGTCCTACGAG. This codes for CASSPMTGSYE. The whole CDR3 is CASSPMTGSYEQYF.

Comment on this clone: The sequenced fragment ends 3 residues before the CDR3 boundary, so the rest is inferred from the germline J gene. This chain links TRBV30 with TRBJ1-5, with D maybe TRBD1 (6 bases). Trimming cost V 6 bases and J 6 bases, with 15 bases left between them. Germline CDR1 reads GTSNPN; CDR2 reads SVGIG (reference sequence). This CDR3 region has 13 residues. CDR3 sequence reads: CACRGGVGQPQHF. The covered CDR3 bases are TGTGCCTGCCGAGGGGGAGTAGGTCAGCCC.

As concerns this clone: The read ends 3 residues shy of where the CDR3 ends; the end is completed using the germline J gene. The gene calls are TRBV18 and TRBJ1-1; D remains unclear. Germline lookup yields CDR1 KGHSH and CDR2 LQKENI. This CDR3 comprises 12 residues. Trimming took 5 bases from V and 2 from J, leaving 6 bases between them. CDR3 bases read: TGTGCCAGCTCAACAATTAACACTGAA. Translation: CASSTINTE. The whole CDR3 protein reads CASSTINTEAFF.

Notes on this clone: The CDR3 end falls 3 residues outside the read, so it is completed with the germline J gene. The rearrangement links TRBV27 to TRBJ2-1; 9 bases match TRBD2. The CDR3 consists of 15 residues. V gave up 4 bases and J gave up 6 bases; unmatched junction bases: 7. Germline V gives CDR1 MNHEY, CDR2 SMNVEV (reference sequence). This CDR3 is CASSWAAGGPNEQFF. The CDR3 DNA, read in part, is TGTGCCAGCAGTTGGGCAGCGGGAGGACCCAATGAG.

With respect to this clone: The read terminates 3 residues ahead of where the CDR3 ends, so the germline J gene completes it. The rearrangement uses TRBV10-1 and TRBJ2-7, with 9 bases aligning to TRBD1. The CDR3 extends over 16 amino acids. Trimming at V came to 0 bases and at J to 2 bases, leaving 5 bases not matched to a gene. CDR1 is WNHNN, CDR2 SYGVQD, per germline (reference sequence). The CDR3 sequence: CASSESKGQGTYEQYF. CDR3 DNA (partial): TGCGCCAGCAGTGAGTCTAAGGGACAGGGAACCTACGAG.

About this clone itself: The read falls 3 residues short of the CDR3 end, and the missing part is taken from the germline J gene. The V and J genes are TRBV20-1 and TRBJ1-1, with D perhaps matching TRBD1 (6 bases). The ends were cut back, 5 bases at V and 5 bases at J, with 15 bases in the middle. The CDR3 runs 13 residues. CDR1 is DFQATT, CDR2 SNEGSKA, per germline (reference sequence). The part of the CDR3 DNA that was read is TGCAGTGCTCTTTCACAGGGCCGGACTGAA. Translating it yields CSALSQGRTE. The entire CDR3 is CSALSQGRTEAFF.

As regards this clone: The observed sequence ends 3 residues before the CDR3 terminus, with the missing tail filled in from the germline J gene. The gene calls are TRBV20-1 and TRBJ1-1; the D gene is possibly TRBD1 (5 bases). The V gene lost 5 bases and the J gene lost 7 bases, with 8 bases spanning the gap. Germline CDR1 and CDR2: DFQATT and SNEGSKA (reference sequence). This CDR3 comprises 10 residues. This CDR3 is CSAPRVEAFF. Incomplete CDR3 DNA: TGCAGTGCTCCCAGGGTTGAA.

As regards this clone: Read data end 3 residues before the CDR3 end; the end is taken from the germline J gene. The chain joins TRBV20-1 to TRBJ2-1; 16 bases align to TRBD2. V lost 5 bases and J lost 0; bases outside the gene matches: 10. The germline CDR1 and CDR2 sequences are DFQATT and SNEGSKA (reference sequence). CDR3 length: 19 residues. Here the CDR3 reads CSAGGDGTSGRVSYNEQFF. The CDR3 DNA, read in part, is TGCAGTGCTGGAGGGGACGGGACTAGCGGGAGGGTCTCCTACAATGAG.

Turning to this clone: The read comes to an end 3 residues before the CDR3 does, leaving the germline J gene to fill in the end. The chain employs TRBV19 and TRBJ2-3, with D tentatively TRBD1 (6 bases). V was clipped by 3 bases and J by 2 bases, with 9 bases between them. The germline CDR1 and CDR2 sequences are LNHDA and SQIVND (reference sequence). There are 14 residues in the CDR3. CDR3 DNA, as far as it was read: TGTGCCAGTAGTATCGGACAGCACACAGATACG. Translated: CASSIGQHTDT. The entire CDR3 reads CASSIGQHTDTQYF.

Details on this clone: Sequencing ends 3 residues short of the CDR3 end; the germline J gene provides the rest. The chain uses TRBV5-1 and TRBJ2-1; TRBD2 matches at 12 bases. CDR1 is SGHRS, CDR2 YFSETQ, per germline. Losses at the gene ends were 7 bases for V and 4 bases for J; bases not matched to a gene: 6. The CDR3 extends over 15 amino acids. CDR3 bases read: TGCGCCAGCGGGAGGACTAGCGGGGCATACAATGAG. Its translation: CASGRTSGAYNE. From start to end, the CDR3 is CASGRTSGAYNEQFF.

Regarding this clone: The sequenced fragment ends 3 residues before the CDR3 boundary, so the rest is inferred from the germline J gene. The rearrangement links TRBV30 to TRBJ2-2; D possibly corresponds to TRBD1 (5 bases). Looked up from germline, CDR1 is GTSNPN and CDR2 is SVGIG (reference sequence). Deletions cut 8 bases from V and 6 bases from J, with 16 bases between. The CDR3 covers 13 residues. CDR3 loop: CALTASRAGELFF. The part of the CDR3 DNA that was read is TGTGCCCTGACAGCCAGCAGGGCCGGGGAG.

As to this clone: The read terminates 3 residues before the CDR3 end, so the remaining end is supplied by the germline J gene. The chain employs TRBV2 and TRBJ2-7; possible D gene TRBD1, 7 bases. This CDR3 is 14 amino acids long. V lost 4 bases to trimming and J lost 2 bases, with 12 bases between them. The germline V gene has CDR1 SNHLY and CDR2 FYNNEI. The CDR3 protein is CASSAQGGPYEQYF. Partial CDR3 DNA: TGTGCCAGCAGTGCCCAGGGGGGACCCTACGAG.

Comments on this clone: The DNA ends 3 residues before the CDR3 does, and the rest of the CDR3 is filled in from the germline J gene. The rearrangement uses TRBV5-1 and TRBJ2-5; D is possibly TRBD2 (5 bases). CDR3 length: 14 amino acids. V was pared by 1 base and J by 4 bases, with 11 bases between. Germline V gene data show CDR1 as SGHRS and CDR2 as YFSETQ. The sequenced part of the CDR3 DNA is TGCGCCAGCAGCTTGAATCCGGGGTTAGAGACC. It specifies CASSLNPGLET. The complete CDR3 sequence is CASSLNPGLETQYF.

The CDR3 here is CSARDSGGMSEKLFF. The CDR3 bases that were read are TGCAGTGCTAGAGATTCGGGGGGGATGAGTGAAAAA. The V and J genes are TRBV20-1 and TRBJ1-4; D perhaps matches TRBD1 (5 bases). The read comes to an end 3 residues before the CDR3 does, leaving the germline J gene to fill in the end. V lost 0 bases, J lost 7 bases, and 15 bases lay in between. This CDR3 spans 15 amino acids. Germline loops: CDR1 DFQATT, CDR2 SNEGSKA (reference sequence).

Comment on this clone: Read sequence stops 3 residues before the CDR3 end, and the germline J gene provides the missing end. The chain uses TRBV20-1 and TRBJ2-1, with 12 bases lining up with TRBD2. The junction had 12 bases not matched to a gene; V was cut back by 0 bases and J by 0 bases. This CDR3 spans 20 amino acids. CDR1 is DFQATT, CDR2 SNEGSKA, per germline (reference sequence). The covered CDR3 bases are TGCAGTGCTAGAGATCTAACTAGCGGGAGGTTCCCAAGCTCCTACAATGAG. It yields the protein CSARDLTSGRFPSSYNE. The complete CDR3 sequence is CSARDLTSGRFPSSYNEQFF.

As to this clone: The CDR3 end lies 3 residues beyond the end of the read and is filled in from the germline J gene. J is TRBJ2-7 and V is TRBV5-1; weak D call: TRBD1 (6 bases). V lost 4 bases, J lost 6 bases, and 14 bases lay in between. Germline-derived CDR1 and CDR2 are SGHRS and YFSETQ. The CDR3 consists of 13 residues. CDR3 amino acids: CASSPGHQSEQYF. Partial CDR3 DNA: TGCGCCAGCAGCCCGGGACATCAATCCGAG.

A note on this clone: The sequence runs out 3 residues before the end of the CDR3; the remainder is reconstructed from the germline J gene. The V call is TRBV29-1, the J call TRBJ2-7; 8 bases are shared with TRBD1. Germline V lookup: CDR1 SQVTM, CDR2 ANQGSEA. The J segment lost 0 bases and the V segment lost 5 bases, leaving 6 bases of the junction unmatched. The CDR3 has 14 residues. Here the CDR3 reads CSVFRTGSSYEQYF. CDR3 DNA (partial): TGCAGCGTTTTCAGGACAGGGAGCTCCTACGAG.

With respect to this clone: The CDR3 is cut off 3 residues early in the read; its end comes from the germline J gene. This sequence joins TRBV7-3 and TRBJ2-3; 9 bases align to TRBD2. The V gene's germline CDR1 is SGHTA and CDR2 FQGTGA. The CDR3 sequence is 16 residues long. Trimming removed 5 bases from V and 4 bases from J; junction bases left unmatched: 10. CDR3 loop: CASSMRAAGGSDTQYF. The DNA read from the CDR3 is TGTGCCAGCAGCATGAGAGCAGCGGGAGGATCAGATACG.

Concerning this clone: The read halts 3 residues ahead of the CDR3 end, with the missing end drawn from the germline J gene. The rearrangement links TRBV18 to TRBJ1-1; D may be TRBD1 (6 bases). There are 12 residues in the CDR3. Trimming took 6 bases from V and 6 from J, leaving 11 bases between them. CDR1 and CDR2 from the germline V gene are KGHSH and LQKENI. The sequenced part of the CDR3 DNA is TGTGCCAGCTCCCTAGGACAGCCTGAA. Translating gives CASSLGQPE. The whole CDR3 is CASSLGQPEAFF.